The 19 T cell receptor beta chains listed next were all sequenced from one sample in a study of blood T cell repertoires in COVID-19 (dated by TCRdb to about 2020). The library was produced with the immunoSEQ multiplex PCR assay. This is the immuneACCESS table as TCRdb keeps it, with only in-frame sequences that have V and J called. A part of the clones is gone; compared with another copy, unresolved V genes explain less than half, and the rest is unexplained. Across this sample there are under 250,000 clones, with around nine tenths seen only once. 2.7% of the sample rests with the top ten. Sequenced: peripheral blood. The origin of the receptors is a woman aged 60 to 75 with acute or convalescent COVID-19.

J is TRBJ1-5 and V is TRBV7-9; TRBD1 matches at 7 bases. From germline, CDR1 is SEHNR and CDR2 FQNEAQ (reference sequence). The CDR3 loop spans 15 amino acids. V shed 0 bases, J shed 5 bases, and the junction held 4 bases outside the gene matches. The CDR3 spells CASSLAFRGDQPQHF. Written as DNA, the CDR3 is TGTGCCAGCAGCTTAGCCTTCAGGGGGGATCAGCCCCAGCATTTT. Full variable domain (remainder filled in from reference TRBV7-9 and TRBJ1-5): DTGVSQNPRHKITKRGQNVTFRCDPISEHNRLYWYRQTLGQGPEFLTYFQNEAQLEKSRLLSDRFSAERPKGSFSTLEIQRTEQGDSAMYLCASSLAFRGDQPQHFGDGTRLSIL.

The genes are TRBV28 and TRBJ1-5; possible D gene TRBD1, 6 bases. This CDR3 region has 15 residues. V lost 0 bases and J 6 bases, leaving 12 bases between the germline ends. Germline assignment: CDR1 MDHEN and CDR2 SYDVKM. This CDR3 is CASSLWVGGPQPQHF. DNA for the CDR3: TGTGCCAGCAGTTTATGGGTGGGGGGGCCTCAGCCCCAGCATTTT.

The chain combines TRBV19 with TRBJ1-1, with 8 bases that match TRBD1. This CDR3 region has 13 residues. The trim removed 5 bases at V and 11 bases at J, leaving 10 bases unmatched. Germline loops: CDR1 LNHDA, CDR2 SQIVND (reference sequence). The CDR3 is CASSPGQGGTAFF. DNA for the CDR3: TGTGCCAGTAGTCCCGGACAGGGAGGAACGGCTTTCTTT.

The CDR3 DNA follows: TGTGCCAGCAGTTACTACTCCCTCGTCCCCGGGGAGCTGTTTTTT. Translation gives CASSYYSLVPGELFF. V usage is TRBV6-5 and J usage is TRBJ2-2; no clear D. V shed 1 base and J shed 6 bases, with 12 bases lying between them. The CDR3 loop spans 15 amino acids. Germline CDR1 reads MNHEY; CDR2 reads SVGAGI.

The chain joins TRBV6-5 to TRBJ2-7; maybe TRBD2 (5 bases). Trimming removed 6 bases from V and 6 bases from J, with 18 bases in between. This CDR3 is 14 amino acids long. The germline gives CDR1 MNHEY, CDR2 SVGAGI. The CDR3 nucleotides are TGTGCCAGCAGCTCTACCCCGGGGTTAGGCGAGCAGTACTTC. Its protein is CASSSTPGLGEQYF.

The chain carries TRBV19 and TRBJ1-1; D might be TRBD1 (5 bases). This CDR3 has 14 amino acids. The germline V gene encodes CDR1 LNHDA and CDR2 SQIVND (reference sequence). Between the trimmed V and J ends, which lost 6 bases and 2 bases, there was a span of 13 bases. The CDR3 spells CASSLNRFNTEAFF. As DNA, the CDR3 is TGTGCCAGTAGCCTGAACAGGTTTAACACTGAAGCTTTCTTT.

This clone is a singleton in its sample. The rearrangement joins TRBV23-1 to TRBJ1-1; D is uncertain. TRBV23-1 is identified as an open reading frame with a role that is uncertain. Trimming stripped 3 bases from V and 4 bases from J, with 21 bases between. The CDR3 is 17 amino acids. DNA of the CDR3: TGCGCCAGCAGTCATTCCCCTACCCAGGTGAGATGCACTGAAGCTTTCTTT. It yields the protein CASSHSPTQVRCTEAFF.

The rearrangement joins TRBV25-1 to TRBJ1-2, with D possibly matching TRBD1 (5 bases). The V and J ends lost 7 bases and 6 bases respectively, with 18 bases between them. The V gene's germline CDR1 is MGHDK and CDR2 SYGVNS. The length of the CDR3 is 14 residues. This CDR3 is CASIPRGGADGYTF. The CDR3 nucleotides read TGTGCCAGCATTCCCCGGGGAGGGGCTGATGGCTACACCTTC.

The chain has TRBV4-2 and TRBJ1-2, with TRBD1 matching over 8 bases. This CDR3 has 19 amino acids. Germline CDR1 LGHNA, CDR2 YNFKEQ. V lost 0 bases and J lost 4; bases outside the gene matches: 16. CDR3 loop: CASSQDLSPGGPLSYGYTF. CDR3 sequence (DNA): TGTGCCAGCAGCCAAGATCTTTCGCCAGGGGGCCCCCTATCCTATGGCTACACCTTC.

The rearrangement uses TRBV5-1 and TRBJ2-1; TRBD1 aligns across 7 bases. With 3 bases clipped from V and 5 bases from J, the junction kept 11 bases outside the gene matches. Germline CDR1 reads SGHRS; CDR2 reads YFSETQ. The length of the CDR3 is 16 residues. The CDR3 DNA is TGCGCCAGCAGCTACCTTCTCGGGACAGCAAACAATGAGCAGTTCTTC. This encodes CASSYLLGTANNEQFF. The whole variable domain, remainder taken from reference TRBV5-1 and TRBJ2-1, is KAGVTQTPRYLIKTRGQQVTLSCSPISGHRSVSWYQQTPGQGLQFLFEYFSETQRNKGNFPGRFSGRQFSNSRSEMNVSTLELGDSALYLCASSYLLGTANNEQFFGPGTRLTVL.

As DNA, the CDR3 is TGTGCCAGCAGTCCCAGGACAGTCCGGGCCGGGGAGCTGTTTTTT. This sequence encodes CASSPRTVRAGELFF. The genes are TRBV6-5 and TRBJ2-2, with D perhaps matching TRBD1 (6 bases). V gave up 5 bases and J gave up 6 bases, with 16 bases separating them. Germline V CDR1 and CDR2: MNHEY, SVGAGI. The CDR3 consists of 15 residues.

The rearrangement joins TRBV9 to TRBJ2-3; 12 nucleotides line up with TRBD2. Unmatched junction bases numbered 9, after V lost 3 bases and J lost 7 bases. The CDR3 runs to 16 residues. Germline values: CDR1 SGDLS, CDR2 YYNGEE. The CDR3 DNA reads TGTGCCAGCAGCGAAGGCCTAGCGGGGGGGCCTAATACGCAGTATTTT. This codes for CASSEGLAGGPNTQYF. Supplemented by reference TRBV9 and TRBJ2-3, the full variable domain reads DSGVTQTPKHLITATGQRVTLRCSPRSGDLSVYWYQQSLDQGLQFLIQYYNGEERAKGNILERFSAQQFPDLHSELNLSSLELGDSALYFCASSEGLAGGPNTQYFGPGTRLTVL.

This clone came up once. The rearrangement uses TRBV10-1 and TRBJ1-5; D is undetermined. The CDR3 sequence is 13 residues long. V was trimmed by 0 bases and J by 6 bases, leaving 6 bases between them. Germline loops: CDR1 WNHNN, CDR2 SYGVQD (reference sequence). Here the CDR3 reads CASSESPGQPQHF. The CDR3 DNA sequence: TGCGCCAGCAGTGAGTCTCCCGGTCAGCCCCAGCATTTT.

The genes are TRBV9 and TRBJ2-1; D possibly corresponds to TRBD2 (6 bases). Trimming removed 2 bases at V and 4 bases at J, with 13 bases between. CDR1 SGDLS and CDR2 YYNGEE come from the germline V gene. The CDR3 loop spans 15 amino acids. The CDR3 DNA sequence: TGTGCCAGCAGCGTCCGACTAGGAGGATACAATGAGCAGTTCTTC. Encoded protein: CASSVRLGGYNEQFF.

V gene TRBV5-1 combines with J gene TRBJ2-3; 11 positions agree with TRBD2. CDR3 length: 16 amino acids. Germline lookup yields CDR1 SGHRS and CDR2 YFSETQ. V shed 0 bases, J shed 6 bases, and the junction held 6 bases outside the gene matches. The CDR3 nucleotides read TGCGCCAGCAGCTTGGGGACTAGCGGGTCGTTGGATACGCAGTATTTT. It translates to CASSLGTSGSLDTQYF.

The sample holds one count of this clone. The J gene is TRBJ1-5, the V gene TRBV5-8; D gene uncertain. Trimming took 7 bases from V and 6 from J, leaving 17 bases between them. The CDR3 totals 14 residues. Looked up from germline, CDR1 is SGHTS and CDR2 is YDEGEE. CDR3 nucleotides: TGTGCCAGCGGATTCTTGGGGAGGGTTCAGCCCCAGCATTTT. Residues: CASGFLGRVQPQHF.

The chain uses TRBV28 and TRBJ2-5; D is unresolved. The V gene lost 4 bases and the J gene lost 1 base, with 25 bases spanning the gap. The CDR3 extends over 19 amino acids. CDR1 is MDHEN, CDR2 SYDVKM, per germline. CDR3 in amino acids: CASSSHLKSNAAFQETQYF. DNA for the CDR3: TGTGCCAGCAGTTCCCACCTAAAATCGAACGCGGCGTTCCAAGAGACCCAGTACTTC.

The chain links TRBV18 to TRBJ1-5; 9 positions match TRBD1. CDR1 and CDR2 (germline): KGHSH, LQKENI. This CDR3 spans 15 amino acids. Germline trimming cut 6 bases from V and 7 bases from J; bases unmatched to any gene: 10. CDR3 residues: CASSILGQGKQPQHF. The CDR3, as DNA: TGTGCCAGCTCCATCTTGGGACAGGGAAAACAGCCCCAGCATTTT.

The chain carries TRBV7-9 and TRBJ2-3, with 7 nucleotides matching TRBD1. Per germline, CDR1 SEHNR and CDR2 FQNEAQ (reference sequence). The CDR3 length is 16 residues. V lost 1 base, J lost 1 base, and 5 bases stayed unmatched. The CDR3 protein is CASSLVGQGGTDTQYF. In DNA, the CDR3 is TGTGCCAGCAGCTTAGTTGGTCAGGGGGGCACAGATACGCAGTATTTT.